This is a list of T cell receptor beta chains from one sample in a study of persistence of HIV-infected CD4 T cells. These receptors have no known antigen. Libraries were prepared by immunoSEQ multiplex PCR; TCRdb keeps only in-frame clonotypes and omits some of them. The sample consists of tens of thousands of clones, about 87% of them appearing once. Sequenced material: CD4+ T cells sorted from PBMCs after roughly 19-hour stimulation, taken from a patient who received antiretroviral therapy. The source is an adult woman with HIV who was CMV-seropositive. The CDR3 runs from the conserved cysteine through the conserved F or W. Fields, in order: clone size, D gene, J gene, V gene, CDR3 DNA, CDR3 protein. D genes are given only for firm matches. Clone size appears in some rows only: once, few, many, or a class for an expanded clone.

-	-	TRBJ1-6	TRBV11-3	TGTGCCAGCAGCAAGGGGTCCGGTTCACCCCTCCACTTT	CASSKGSGSPLHF
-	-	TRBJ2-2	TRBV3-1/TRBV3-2	TGTGCCAGCAGCCCGGGGGCCGAGAACACCGGGGAGCTGTTTTTT	CASSPGAENTGELFF
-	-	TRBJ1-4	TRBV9	TGTGCCAGCAGCGTAGGGATAGGGGGGAGTGAAAAACTGTTTTTT	CASSVGIGGSEKLFF
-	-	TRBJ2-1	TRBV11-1	TGTGCCAGCAGCCCAGTATGGGGCGGTGAGCAGTTCTTC	CASSPVWGGEQFF
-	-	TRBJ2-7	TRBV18	TGTGCCAGCTCACTTATACAGGGTGAATCGATCGAGCAGTACTTC	CASSLIQGESIEQYF
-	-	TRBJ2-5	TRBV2	TGTGCCAGCAGCAGGGGCCATGAGACCCAGTACTTC	CASSRGHETQYF
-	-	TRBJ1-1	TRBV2	TGTGCCAGCAGTGAAGCGAGGAGAACTGAAGCTTTCTTT	CASSEARRTEAFF
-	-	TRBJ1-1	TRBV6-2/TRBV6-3	TGTGCCAGCAGTGATACCCCGATGGGTTCATTGGAACGGGCTTTCTTT	CASSDTPMGSLERAFF
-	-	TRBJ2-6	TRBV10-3	TGTGCCTCTAACCCGACAGCCAGCTCTGGGGCCAACGTCCTGACTTTC	CASNPTASSGANVLTF
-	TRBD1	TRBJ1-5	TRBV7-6	TGTGCCAGCAGCTTACAAGGGGGCCCGGCCAATCAGCCCCAGCATTTT	CASSLQGGPANQPQHF
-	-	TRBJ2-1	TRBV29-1	TGCAGCGCCGCCCTTACAGGGTTTGACAATGAGCAGTTCTTC	CSAALTGFDNEQFF
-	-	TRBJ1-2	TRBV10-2	TGCGCCAGCAGTGATCGACGTGCAGGCTACACCTTC	CASSDRRAGYTF
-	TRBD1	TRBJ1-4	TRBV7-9	TGTGCCAGCAGCTTAGTTGACAGGGGTGGTGAAAAACTGTTTTTT	CASSLVDRGGEKLFF
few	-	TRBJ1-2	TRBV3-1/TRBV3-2	TGTGCCAGCAGCCATAACCGGCGGGCTAACTATGGCTACACCTTC	CASSHNRRANYGYTF
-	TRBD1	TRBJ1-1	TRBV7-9	TGTGCCAGCAGAGGGGGCAGGGGCGCGGCAGCCTCCATTGAAGCTTTCTTT	CASRGGRGAAASIEAFF
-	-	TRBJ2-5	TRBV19	TGTGCCAGTAGTATTACGGCAGAGATGACCCAGTACTTC	CASSITAEMTQYF